This T cell receptor (beta chain) came from a study of T-cell memory formation after mild COVID-19. Study-level information: Largely donor-specific TCR clusters were found. Study-wide findings and caveats: While clones contracting from day 15 to 85 were balanced between CD4 and CD8, later expanders leaned CD4+.

This clonotype was detected a few times. The antigen is undetermined. 5'RACE with constant-segment primers yielded barcoded, UMI-tagged TCR alpha and TCR beta cDNA libraries. TCRdb ran MiXCR on the 5' RACE reads and lists one entry per CDR3 protein. The data contain about 260,000 distinct CDR3 sequences, over 15% of them singletons. V was cut by 2 bases and J by 8 bases, with 10 bases left in between. CDR3 length: 13 amino acids. Germline assignment: CDR1 SGHNT and CDR2 YYREEE (reference sequence). This receptor was obtained from a young man who had mild COVID-19 (a few samples of this study predate the infection). Cell type and time point are not known. This rearrangement joins TRBV5-4 to TRBJ2-2; D remains ambiguous. The sample consisted of PBMCs or a T cell subset sorted from them (not recorded which). Here the CDR3 DNA reads TGTGCCAGCAGCTTTAATAAGGGAGGGGAGCTGTTTTTT. Residues: CASSFNKGGELFF.